Sequencing of this TCR beta chain was carried out in a study of blood T cell repertoires in COVID-19. Whole-study context: Italy, Spain and the United States were the sources of the convalescent and acute COVID-19 samples. Sample material is recorded as cDNA or gDNA derived from T cells, B-cell-depleted T cells, or PBMCs.

Researchers sorted participants into cohorts using their self-reported clinical history. Trimming removed 4 bases from V and 0 bases from J, with 13 bases in between. This CDR3 is built from 17 residues. Germline V gene data show CDR1 as KGHSH and CDR2 as LQKENI. Data came from immunoSEQ multiplex PCR; TCRdb stores just in-frame clones and leaves some out. Here the sample spans hundreds of thousands of clones, around 89% being singletons. The clonotype originates from a man in his late teens or twenties who had recovered from COVID-19. The sequenced sample was PBMCs or T cells enriched from blood (not recorded which). This chain uses TRBV18 with TRBJ2-6, with D perhaps TRBD1 (6 bases). CDR3 in amino acids: CASSHGGQSSGANVLTF. As DNA, the CDR3 is TGTGCCAGCTCACATGGGGGCCAGAGCTCTGGGGCCAACGTCCTGACTTTC.